These T cell receptor beta chains were read from a single sample in a study of beta chain features in type 1 diabetes. Clones were sequenced by immunoSEQ multiplex PCR, and TCRdb holds only the in-frame ones, with some missing. The sample shows some 150,000 clones, roughly 53% of them seen only once. Sequenced input: Tregs from blood. The receptors originated from a man between 18 and 35 years old in good health. Each CDR3 is given with its conserved first and last residue. The D gene is left open where the match is weak. The size of a clone is reported for some rows only, either as once, few or many, or as a class for expanded clones.

j_call	clone_size	v_call	d_call	cdr3_aa	cdr3_nt
TRBJ1-1	.	TRBV7-9	.	CASSLIRGTEAFF	TGTGCCAGCAGCTTAATCCGGGGCACTGAAGCTTTCTTT
TRBJ2-1	.	TRBV2	TRBD2	CASSVQVRGSSGSYEQFF	TGTGCCAGCAGTGTTCAGGTTAGGGGGTCTAGCGGGAGTTATGAGCAGTTCTTC
TRBJ1-5	.	TRBV28	.	CASSLGTGDNQPQHF	TGTGCCAGCAGTCTAGGAACGGGAGACAATCAGCCCCAGCATTTT
TRBJ2-5	.	TRBV6-6	TRBD2	CASSYPSGSGETQYF	TGTGCCAGCAGTTACCCTAGCGGGAGCGGTGAGACCCAGTACTTC
TRBJ2-1	once	TRBV7-7	.	CASSFDRTVRNEQFF	TGTGCCAGCAGCTTTGACCGGACAGTTCGGAATGAGCAGTTCTTC
TRBJ2-5	.	TRBV5-5	.	CASRRGETQYF	TGTGCCAGCCGGCGGGGAGAGACCCAGTACTTC
TRBJ2-1	.	TRBV28	.	CASSFTTARSRFEQFF	TGTGCCAGCAGTTTCACGACAGCTCGGTCCCGGTTTGAGCAGTTCTTC
TRBJ2-7	once	TRBV18	.	CASSAGSSYEQYF	TGTGCCAGCTCCGCTGGGAGCTCCTACGAGCAGTACTTC
TRBJ1-4	few	TRBV18	TRBD1	CASSPGTVTNEKLFF	TGTGCCAGCTCACCTGGGACAGTAACTAATGAAAAACTGTTTTTT
TRBJ1-1	.	TRBV6-1	TRBD1	CASRLQGITEAFF	TGTGCCAGCAGGCTACAGGGGATCACTGAAGCTTTCTTT
TRBJ1-4	few	TRBV7-9	TRBD1	CASSLVRGRGHRKLFF	TGTGCCAGCAGCTTAGTACGTGGCAGGGGGCATCGAAAACTGTTTTTT
TRBJ1-5	.	TRBV10-3	.	CAIRGGANQPQHF	TGTGCCATCAGAGGGGGTGCAAATCAGCCCCAGCATTTT
TRBJ2-7	.	TRBV4-1	TRBD2	CASSQASGRATYEQYF	TGCGCCAGCAGCCAAGCCAGCGGGAGGGCCACGTACGAGCAGTACTTC
TRBJ2-7	.	TRBV27	TRBD2	CASSTPSGGAYEQYF	TGTGCCAGCAGTACTCCTAGCGGGGGGGCCTACGAGCAGTACTTC
TRBJ1-1	.	TRBV7-2	.	CASSLQPGNTEAFF	TGTGCCAGCAGCTTACAGCCGGGGAACACTGAAGCTTTCTTT
TRBJ2-3	.	TRBV7-2	TRBD2	CASSLGGTSGLRTDTQYF	TGTGCCAGCAGCTTAGGAGGGACTAGCGGGTTACGCACAGATACGCAGTATTTT
TRBJ2-5	.	TRBV18	TRBD2	CASSPDLSGRAHETQYF	TGTGCCAGCTCACCAGATCTGAGCGGGAGGGCCCACGAGACCCAGTACTTC
TRBJ2-4	.	TRBV4-3	.	CASSQVPGDIQYF	TGCGCCAGCAGCCAAGTTCCGGGAGACATTCAGTACTTC
TRBJ1-4	once	TRBV4-2	.	CASSQVGAGKEKLFF	TGTGCCAGCAGCCAGGTGGGGGCAGGCAAGGAAAAACTGTTTTTT
TRBJ1-2	few	TRBV4-3	TRBD1	CASSRDRGPYGYTF	TGCGCCAGCAGCCGAGACAGGGGGCCCTATGGCTACACCTTC
TRBJ2-5	few	TRBV19	TRBD2	CASSITSGRPETQYF	TGTGCCAGTAGTATCACTAGCGGGAGACCGGAGACCCAGTACTTC
TRBJ1-1	few	TRBV30	.	CALEAGTNTEAFF	TGTGCCCTGGAAGCGGGGACTAACACTGAAGCTTTCTTT
TRBJ2-1	few	TRBV6-5	.	CASSPSVNSYNEQFF	TGTGCCAGCAGTCCTAGCGTTAACTCCTACAATGAGCAGTTCTTC
TRBJ2-3	.	TRBV6-5	.	CASSAGNTDTQYF	TGTGCCAGCAGTGCGGGGAACACAGATACGCAGTATTTT
TRBJ2-1	.	TRBV6-4	.	CASSDEVDTVSYNEQFF	TGTGCCAGCAGTGACGAGGTGGACACTGTCTCCTACAATGAGCAGTTCTTC
TRBJ2-3	.	TRBV18	.	CASSPGSGTDTQYF	TGTGCCAGCTCACCAGGTAGCGGCACAGATACGCAGTATTTT
TRBJ2-3	.	TRBV4-2	TRBD1	CASSQDGQGTDTQYF	TGTGCCAGCAGCCAAGACGGACAGGGAACAGATACGCAGTATTTT
TRBJ1-2	.	TRBV7-2	TRBD1	CASSPQSGQGNYGYTF	TGTGCCAGCAGCCCCCAGTCGGGACAGGGGAACTATGGCTACACCTTC
TRBJ2-7	.	TRBV4-3	TRBD1	CASSQARPGQGAYEQYF	TGCGCCAGCAGTCAAGCCCGACCGGGACAGGGGGCCTACGAGCAGTACTTC
TRBJ2-2	few	TRBV7-3	.	CASSLFTGRNTGELFF	TGTGCCAGCAGCTTATTTACAGGCAGGAACACCGGGGAGCTGTTTTTT
TRBJ2-1	.	TRBV6-1	TRBD1	CASSSGTVPYNEQFF	TGTGCCAGCAGTTCCGGGACAGTTCCCTACAATGAGCAGTTCTTC